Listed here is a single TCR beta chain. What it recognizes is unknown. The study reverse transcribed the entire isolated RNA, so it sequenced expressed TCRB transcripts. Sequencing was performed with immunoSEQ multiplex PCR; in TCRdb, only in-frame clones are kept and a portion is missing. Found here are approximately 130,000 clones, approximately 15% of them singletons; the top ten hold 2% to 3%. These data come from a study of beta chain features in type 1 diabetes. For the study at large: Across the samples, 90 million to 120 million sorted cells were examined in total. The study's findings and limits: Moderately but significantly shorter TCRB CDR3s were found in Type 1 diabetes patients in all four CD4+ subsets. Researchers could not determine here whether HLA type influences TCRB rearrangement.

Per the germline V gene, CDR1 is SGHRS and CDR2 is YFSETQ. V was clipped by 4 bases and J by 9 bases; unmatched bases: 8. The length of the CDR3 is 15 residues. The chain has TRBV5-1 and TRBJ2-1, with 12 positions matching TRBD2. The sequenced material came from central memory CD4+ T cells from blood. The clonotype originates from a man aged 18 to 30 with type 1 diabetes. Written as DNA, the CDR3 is TGCGCCAGCAGCCCGAGGACTAGCGGGACTTCTGAGCAGTTCTTC. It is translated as CASSPRTSGTSEQFF.